Below are 18 T cell receptor beta chains sequenced from a single sample in a study of blood T cell repertoires in COVID-19. TCRdb's table, derived via immunoSEQ multiplex PCR, lists solely in-frame clones and lacks some. This sample has about 180,000 clones, with over 80% found just once. The sequencing input was peripheral blood. The origin of the receptors is an older woman with acute or convalescent COVID-19.

This chain joins TRBV12-5 and TRBJ1-5; tentative D call: TRBD1 (6 bases). The CDR3 has 15 amino acids. V gave up 2 bases and J gave up 2 bases, with 10 bases separating them. Germline values: CDR1 LGHNT, CDR2 FRNRAP. Here the CDR3 DNA reads TGTGCTAGTGGTTTGCCGTCAGGGGGCAATCAGCCCCAGCATTTT. Translated, it gives CASGLPSGGNQPQHF. Full variable domain (outside the CDR3, taken from reference TRBV12-5 and TRBJ1-5): DARVTQTPRHKVTEMGQEVTMRCQPILGHNTVFWYRQTMMQGLELLAYFRNRAPLDDSGMPKDRFSAEMPDATLATLKIQPSEPRDSAVYFCASGLPSGGNQPQHFGDGTRLSIL.

V usage is TRBV27 and J usage is TRBJ1-2; D is ambiguous. The CDR3 has 13 amino acids. The V gene lost 8 bases and the J gene lost 8 bases, with 18 bases spanning the gap. Germline assignment: CDR1 MNHEY and CDR2 SMNVEV (reference sequence). DNA of the CDR3: TGTGCCAGCCGCTCCGCGGGGTGGGAGGGCTACACCTTC. Its translation is CASRSAGWEGYTF.

This clone came up once. V is TRBV5-6 and J is TRBJ2-2; 12 positions match TRBD1. The junction had 18 bases not matched to a gene; V was cut back by 4 bases and J by 8 bases. Germline-derived CDR1 and CDR2 are SGHDT and YYEEEE. This CDR3 has 19 residues. The CDR3, as DNA: TGTGCCAGCAGCACCGGGACAGGGGGCGCGGGCCGAAAACAGGGGGAGCTGTTTTTT. This sequence encodes CASSTGTGGAGRKQGELFF.

This chain connects TRBV29-1 to TRBJ2-7, with 8 bases identical to TRBD1. CDR3 length: 12 residues. Looked up from germline, CDR1 is SQVTM and CDR2 is ANQGSEA. Germline trimming cut 6 bases from V and 3 bases from J; bases unmatched to any gene: 4. Written as DNA, the CDR3 is TGCAGCGTCGTAACAGGGGGCTACGAGCAGTACTTC. Its translation: CSVVTGGYEQYF.

V is TRBV2 and J is TRBJ1-5; D ambiguous. The CDR3 is made up of 13 amino acids. Germline V CDR1 and CDR2: SNHLY, FYNNEI. V lost 6 bases, J lost 4 bases, and 10 bases lay in between. The CDR3 reads CASRSQPNQPQHF. CDR3 nucleotide sequence: TGTGCCAGCAGATCACAGCCTAATCAGCCCCAGCATTTT.

This sequence joins TRBV27 and TRBJ1-2; 9 bases align to TRBD1. V gave up 5 bases and J gave up 8 bases; unmatched junction bases: 6. The CDR3 is 13 amino acids. In germline, CDR1 is MNHEY, CDR2 SMNVEV (reference sequence). CDR3 sequence (DNA): TGTGCCAGCAGTCCGGACAGGGGTACGGGCTACACCTTC. It yields the protein CASSPDRGTGYTF.

The chain uses TRBV5-4 and TRBJ2-5, with D possibly TRBD2 on 6 matching bases. Germline V gene lookup returns CDR1 SGHNT and CDR2 YYREEE (reference sequence). V shed 0 bases and J shed 5 bases, with 14 bases lying between them. The CDR3 extends over 15 amino acids. In nucleotides, the CDR3 is TGTGCCAGCAGCTTGGCCTTACACAGCGGGGAGACCCAGTACTTC. It encodes CASSLALHSGETQYF. Using reference TRBV5-4 and TRBJ2-5 for the parts outside the CDR3, the full variable domain is ETGVTQSPTHLIKTRGQQVTLRCSSQSGHNTVSWYQQALGQGPQFIFQYYREEENGRGNFPPRFSGLQFPNYSSELNVNALELDDSALYLCASSLALHSGETQYFGPGTRLLVL.

The chain combines TRBV19 with TRBJ2-2; 7 bases agree with TRBD1. The germline gives CDR1 LNHDA, CDR2 SQIVND (reference sequence). Unmatched junction bases numbered 14, after V lost 6 bases and J lost 7 bases. CDR3 length: 16 residues. CDR3 residues: CASRGGSGTVGGELFF. DNA for the CDR3: TGTGCCAGTAGAGGAGGATCCGGGACAGTTGGCGGGGAGCTGTTTTTT.

The rearrangement uses TRBV28 and TRBJ2-7; D might be TRBD1 (6 bases). This CDR3 contains 16 residues. Germline CDR1 MDHEN, CDR2 SYDVKM. The V end lost 2 bases, the J end lost 7 bases, and 21 bases lay between the germline ends. Written as DNA, the CDR3 is TGTGCCAGCAGTTTAGATACAGGGAAGGGCCTGAGGGAGCAGTACTTC. Translation gives CASSLDTGKGLREQYF.

This rearrangement joins TRBV4-1 to TRBJ2-7; possible D gene TRBD1, 6 bases. V was pared by 1 base and J by 4 bases, with 14 bases between. The V gene's germline CDR1 is MGHRA and CDR2 YSYEKL. CDR3 size: 15 residues. CDR3 region: CASSQAPDSRYEQYF. DNA of the CDR3: TGCGCCAGCAGCCAAGCCCCGGACAGTCGGTACGAGCAGTACTTC.

This chain links TRBV11-3 with TRBJ2-3; the match to TRBD2 covers 8 bases. The junction had 4 bases not matched to a gene; V was cut back by 4 bases and J by 4 bases. Germline V CDR1 and CDR2: SGHNT, YENEEA. The length of the CDR3 is 14 residues. CDR3 DNA: TGTGCCAGCAGCTGGGCGGGGGGAGCAGATACGCAGTATTTT. Translated, it gives CASSWAGGADTQYF.

This clone was found a few times. The rearrangement uses TRBV7-2 and TRBJ1-5; no firm D call. Trimming left V 6 bases short and J 6 bases short, with 12 bases between. This CDR3 region has 13 residues. Germline V CDR1 and CDR2: SGHTA, FQGNSA. The CDR3 DNA reads TGTGCCAGCAGTAAACAAAGAGGTCAGCCCCAGCATTTT. Translation: CASSKQRGQPQHF. The variable domain in full, completed from reference TRBV7-2 and TRBJ1-5, reads GAGVSQSPSNKVTEKGKDVELRCDPISGHTALYWYRQSLGQGLEFLIYFQGNSAPDKSGLPSDRFSAERTGGSVSTLTIQRTQQEDSAVYLCASSKQRGQPQHFGDGTRLSIL.

V usage is TRBV10-3 and J usage is TRBJ2-7; D gene ambiguous. The CDR3 is 14 amino acids. V shed 0 bases and J shed 2 bases, with 8 bases lying between them. Germline V lookup: CDR1 ENHRY, CDR2 SYGVKD. The DNA for the CDR3 is TGTGCCATCAGTGAGTCGTACGGTCCCTACGAGCAGTACTTC. This sequence encodes CAISESYGPYEQYF.

This clone was seen just once. For the CDR3, the DNA is TGTGCCAGCAGCTTAGGCGGGGACCGTCCGGAGACCCAGTACTTC. Protein: CASSLGGDRPETQYF. J is TRBJ2-5 and V is TRBV7-2; tentatively, D is TRBD2 (6 bases). The V gene lost 1 base and the J gene lost 5 bases, with 14 bases spanning the gap. This CDR3 is 15 amino acids long. The germline V gene encodes CDR1 SGHTA and CDR2 FQGNSA.

The chain has TRBV7-9 and TRBJ1-4; 10 nucleotides agree with TRBD1. The CDR3 is made up of 13 amino acids. Per the germline V gene, CDR1 is SEHNR and CDR2 is FQNEAQ (reference sequence). V lost 8 bases to trimming and J lost 7 bases; unmatched junction nucleotides: 4. CDR3 in DNA: TGTGCCAGCGACGGGACAGGGGTTGAAAAACTGTTTTTT. Translated: CASDGTGVEKLFF.

V is TRBV18 and J is TRBJ1-4; weak D call: TRBD1 (5 bases). The length of the CDR3 is 16 residues. Germline CDR1 KGHSH, CDR2 LQKENI. Trimming removed 3 bases from V and 3 bases from J, with 14 bases in between. CDR3 bases: TGTGCCAGCTCACCTTCGGCACCGACAGCTAATGAAAAACTGTTTTTT. Amino acid sequence: CASSPSAPTANEKLFF. Together with reference TRBV18 and TRBJ1-4, the CDR3 gives the full variable domain: NAGVMQNPRHLVRRRGQEARLRCSPMKGHSHVYWYRQLPEEGLKFMVYLQKENIIDESGMPKERFSAEFPKEGPSILRIQQVVRGDSAAYFCASSPSAPTANEKLFFGSGTQLSVL.

CDR3 nucleotides: TGTGCCAGCAGTCCCCCGGGACAGCTGACTCATGGCTACACCTTC. Its protein is CASSPPGQLTHGYTF. This chain connects TRBV6-2 or TRBV6-3 to TRBJ1-2; 7 nucleotides match TRBD1. Germline V gene data show CDR1 as MNHEY and CDR2 as SVGEGT. The CDR3 is 15 amino acids. Losses at the gene ends were 5 bases for V and 6 bases for J; bases not matched to a gene: 12.

The chain uses TRBV29-1 and TRBJ2-7, with D perhaps assigned TRBD1 or TRBD2 (5 bases each). Per germline, CDR1 SQVTM and CDR2 ANQGSEA. V was shortened by 7 bases and J by 7 bases, with 20 bases between the two germline ends. This CDR3 region has 13 residues. For the CDR3, the DNA is TGCAGCGCGGGGCAGGGATTCTACGCTGAGCAGTACTTC. This translates into CSAGQGFYAEQYF.